This T cell receptor beta chain was profiled in a study of T cell responses to AZD1222 COVID-19 vaccine. CDR1 is LGHDT, CDR2 YNNKEL, per germline (reference sequence). The J segment lost 15 bases and the V segment lost 4 bases, leaving 5 bases of the junction unmatched. The CDR3 covers 11 residues. TCRdb keeps only in-frame clones here, not all; method: immunoSEQ multiplex PCR. The sample yields 150,000 to 200,000 clones, around 88% seen once. The V call is TRBV3-1 (or the pseudogene TRBV3-2), the J call TRBJ2-1, with 8 bases lining up with TRBD2. The material sequenced was peripheral blood, taken on day 0 of AZD1222 vaccination. The TCR comes from an adult in good health. CDR3 sequence reads: CASSRSGVPFF. The CDR3 nucleotides are TGTGCCAGCAGCCGTAGCGGGGTCCCGTTCTTC.